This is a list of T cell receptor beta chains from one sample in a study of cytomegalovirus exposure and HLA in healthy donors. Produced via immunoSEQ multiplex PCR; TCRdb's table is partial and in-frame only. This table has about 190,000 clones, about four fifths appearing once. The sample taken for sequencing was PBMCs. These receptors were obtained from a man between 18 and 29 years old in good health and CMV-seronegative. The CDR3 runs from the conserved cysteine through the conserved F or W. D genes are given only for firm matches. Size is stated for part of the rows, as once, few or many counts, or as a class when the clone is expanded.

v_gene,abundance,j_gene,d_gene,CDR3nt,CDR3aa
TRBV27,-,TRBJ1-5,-,TGTGCCAGCAGGGGTCAGGGAAGCAATCAGCCCCAGCATTTT,CASRGQGSNQPQHF
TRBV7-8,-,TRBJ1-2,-,TGTGCCAGCAGCTTACCTGGGGCGGGGAACTATGGCTACACCTTC,CASSLPGAGNYGYTF
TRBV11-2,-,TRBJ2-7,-,TGTGCCAGCAGAACCAGTCGCGAGCAGTACTTC,CASRTSREQYF
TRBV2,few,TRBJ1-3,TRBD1,TGTGCCAGGACAGGGGCTGGAAACACCATATATTTT,CARTGAGNTIYF
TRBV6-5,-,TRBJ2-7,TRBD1,TGTGCCAGCAGCAATACCGGGACAGGGTTCTACGAGCAGTACTTC,CASSNTGTGFYEQYF
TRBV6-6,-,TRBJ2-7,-,TGTGCCAGCAGTGGGACAAGCTCCTACGAGCAGTACTTC,CASSGTSSYEQYF
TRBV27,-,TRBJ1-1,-,TGTGCCAGCAGTTTTGGCTTGAACACTGAAGCTTTCTTT,CASSFGLNTEAFF
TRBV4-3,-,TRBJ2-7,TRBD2,TGCGCCAGCAGCCAAGCAATGACTAGCTGGTACGAGCAGTACTTC,CASSQAMTSWYEQYF
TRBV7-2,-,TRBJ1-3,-,TGTGCCAGCAGCTTAGGCGGGGTGAACTCTGGAAACACCATATATTTT,CASSLGGVNSGNTIYF
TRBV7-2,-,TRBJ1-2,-,TGTGCCAGCAGCTTACTCTATGGCTACACCTTC,CASSLLYGYTF
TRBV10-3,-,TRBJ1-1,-,TGTGCCATCAGTGATAGCGCGGGGACTGAAGCTTTCTTT,CAISDSAGTEAFF
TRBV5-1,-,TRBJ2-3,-,TGCGCCAGCAGCTTGAGGCCCGCAGGGGGGAACACAGATACGCAGTATTTT,CASSLRPAGGNTDTQYF
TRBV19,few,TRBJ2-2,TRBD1,TGTGCCAGTAGTAGGGACAGGGTTTCGTCCGGGGAGCTGTTTTTT,CASSRDRVSSGELFF
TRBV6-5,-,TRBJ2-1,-,TGTGCCAGCAGTTACAGTCTTAGCGGAGGATTCAATGAGCAGTTCTTC,CASSYSLSGGFNEQFF
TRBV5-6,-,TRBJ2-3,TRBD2,TGTGCCAGCAGCTTACGGCTAGCGGGGGCTAGCACAGATACGCAGTATTTT,CASSLRLAGASTDTQYF
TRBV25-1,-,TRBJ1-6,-,TGTGCCAGCAGTGAGGGGCATTCACCCCTCCACTTT,CASSEGHSPLHF
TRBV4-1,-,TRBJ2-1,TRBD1,TGCGCCAGCAGCCAAGTCAAGGGGGCGAATGAGCAGTTCTTC,CASSQVKGANEQFF
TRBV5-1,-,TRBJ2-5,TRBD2,TGCGCCAGCAGCTGGGCTAGCGGGGGAGGATTAGAGACCCAGTACTTC,CASSWASGGGLETQYF
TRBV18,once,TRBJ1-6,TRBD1,TGTGCCAGCTCACGGGACAGAAGCTCCTATAATTCACCCCTCCACTTT,CASSRDRSSYNSPLHF
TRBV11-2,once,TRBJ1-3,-,TGTGCCAGCAATACAGGGATCTCTGGAAACACCATATATTTT,CASNTGISGNTIYF
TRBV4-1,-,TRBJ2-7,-,TGCGCCAGCAGCCAAGATTCTCTAGCCGGCTCCTACGAGCAGTACTTC,CASSQDSLAGSYEQYF
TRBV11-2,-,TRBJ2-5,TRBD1,TGTGCCAGCAGCCCCGAACAGGGGATGGTGCAGTACTTC,CASSPEQGMVQYF
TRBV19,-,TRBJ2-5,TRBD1,TGTGCCAGTAGTGGACAGGTCTCAAAGACCCAGTACTTC,CASSGQVSKTQYF
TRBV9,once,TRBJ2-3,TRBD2,TGTGCCAGCAGCGATAAGGTCAGCGGGAACACAGATACGCAGTATTTT,CASSDKVSGNTDTQYF